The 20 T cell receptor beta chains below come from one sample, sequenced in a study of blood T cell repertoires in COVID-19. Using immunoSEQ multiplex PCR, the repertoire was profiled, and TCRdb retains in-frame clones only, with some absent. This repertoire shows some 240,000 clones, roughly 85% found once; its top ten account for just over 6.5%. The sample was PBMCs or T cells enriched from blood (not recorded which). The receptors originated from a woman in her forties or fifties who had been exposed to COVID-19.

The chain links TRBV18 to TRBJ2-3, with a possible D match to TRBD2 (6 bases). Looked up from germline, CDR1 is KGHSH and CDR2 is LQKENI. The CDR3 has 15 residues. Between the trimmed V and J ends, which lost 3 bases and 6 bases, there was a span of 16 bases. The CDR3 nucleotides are TGTGCCAGCTCACCTCTGCGTCTGGAGGGGGATACGCAGTATTTT. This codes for CASSPLRLEGDTQYF.

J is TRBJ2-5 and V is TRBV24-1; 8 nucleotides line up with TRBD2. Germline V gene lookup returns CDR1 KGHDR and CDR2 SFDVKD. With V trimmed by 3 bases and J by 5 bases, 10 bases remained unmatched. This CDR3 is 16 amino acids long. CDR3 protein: CATSDGGGRARETQYF. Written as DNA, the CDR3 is TGTGCCACCAGTGATGGCGGGGGGCGGGCTCGTGAGACCCAGTACTTC.

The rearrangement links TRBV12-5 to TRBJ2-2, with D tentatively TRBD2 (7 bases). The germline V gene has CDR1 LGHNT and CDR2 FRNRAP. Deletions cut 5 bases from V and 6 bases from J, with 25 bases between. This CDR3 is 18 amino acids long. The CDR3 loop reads CASGGASLTSRGSGELFF. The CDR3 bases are TGTGCTAGTGGTGGGGCCTCCTTGACTAGCAGGGGTTCCGGGGAGCTGTTTTTT. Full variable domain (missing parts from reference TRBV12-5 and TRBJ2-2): DARVTQTPRHKVTEMGQEVTMRCQPILGHNTVFWYRQTMMQGLELLAYFRNRAPLDDSGMPKDRFSAEMPDATLATLKIQPSEPRDSAVYFCASGGASLTSRGSGELFFGEGSRLTVL.

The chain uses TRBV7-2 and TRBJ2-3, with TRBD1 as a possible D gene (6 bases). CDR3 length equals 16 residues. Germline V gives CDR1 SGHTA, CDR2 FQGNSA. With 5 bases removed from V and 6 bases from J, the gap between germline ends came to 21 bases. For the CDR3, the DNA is TGTGCCAGCAGCGACTGGGGGCAGGGGACGTTGGATACGCAGTATTTT. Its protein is CASSDWGQGTLDTQYF.

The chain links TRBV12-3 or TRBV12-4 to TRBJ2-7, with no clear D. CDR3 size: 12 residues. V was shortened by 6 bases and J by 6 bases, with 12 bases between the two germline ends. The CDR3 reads CASSRNRVEQYF. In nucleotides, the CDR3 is TGTGCCAGCAGCCGGAACCGGGTCGAGCAGTACTTC.

The CDR3 region is CASSPYRDLSDGYTF. In DNA, the CDR3 is TGTGCCAGCAGTCCCTACAGGGATTTGTCCGATGGCTACACCTTC. The V call is TRBV27, the J call TRBJ1-2; tentatively, D is TRBD1 (6 bases). This CDR3 has 15 amino acids. V was clipped by 5 bases and J by 6 bases, with 19 bases between them. Germline CDR1 reads MNHEY; CDR2 reads SMNVEV (reference sequence).

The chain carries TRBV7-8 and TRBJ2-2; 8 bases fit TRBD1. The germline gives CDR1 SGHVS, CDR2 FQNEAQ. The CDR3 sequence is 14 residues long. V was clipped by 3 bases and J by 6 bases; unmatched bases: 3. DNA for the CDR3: TGTGCCAGCAGCTTCGGACAGGGAGCCGGGGAGCTGTTTTTT. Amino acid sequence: CASSFGQGAGELFF.

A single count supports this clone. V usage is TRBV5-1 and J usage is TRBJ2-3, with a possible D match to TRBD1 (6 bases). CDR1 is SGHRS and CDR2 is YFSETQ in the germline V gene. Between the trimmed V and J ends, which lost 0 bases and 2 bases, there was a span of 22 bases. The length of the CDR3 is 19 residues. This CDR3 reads CASSLEPVTGGGDTDTQYF. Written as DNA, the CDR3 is TGCGCCAGCAGCTTGGAACCCGTGACAGGCGGTGGAGACACAGATACGCAGTATTTT.

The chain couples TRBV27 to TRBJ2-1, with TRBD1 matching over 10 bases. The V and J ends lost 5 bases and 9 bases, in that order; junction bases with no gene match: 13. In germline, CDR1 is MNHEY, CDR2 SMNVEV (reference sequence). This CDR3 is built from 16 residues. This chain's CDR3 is CASSPPGQGTNSEQFF. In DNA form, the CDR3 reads TGTGCCAGCAGTCCCCCGGGACAGGGGACGAATAGTGAGCAGTTCTTC.

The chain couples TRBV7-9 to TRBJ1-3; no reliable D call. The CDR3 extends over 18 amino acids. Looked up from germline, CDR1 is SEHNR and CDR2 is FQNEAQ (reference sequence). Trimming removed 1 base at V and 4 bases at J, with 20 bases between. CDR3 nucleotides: TGTGCCAGCAGCTTAGAAGTGAGGTCCCCTGCAGCGGGAAACACCATATATTTT. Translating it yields CASSLEVRSPAAGNTIYF. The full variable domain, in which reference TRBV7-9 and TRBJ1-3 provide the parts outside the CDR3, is DTGVSQNPRHKITKRGQNVTFRCDPISEHNRLYWYRQTLGQGPEFLTYFQNEAQLEKSRLLSDRFSAERPKGSFSTLEIQRTEQGDSAMYLCASSLEVRSPAAGNTIYFGEGSWLTVV.

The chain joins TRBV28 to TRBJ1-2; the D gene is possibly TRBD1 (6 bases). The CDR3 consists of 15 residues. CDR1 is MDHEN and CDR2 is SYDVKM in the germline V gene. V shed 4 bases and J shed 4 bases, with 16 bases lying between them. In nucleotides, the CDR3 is TGTGCCAGCAGTTCCCCCCCCGGACAGAGCTATGGCTACACCTTC. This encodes CASSSPPGQSYGYTF.

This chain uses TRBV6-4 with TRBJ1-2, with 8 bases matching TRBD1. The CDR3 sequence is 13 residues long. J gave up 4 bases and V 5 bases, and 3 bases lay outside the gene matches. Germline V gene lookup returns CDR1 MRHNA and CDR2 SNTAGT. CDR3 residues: CASSPGGGYGYTF. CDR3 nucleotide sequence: TGTGCCAGCAGTCCAGGGGGCGGCTATGGCTACACCTTC.

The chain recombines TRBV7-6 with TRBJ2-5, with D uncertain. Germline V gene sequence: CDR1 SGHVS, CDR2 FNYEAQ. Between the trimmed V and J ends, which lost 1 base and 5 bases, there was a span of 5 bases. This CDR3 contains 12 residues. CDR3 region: CASSLVEETQYF. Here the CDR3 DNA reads TGTGCCAGCAGCTTAGTCGAGGAGACCCAGTACTTC.

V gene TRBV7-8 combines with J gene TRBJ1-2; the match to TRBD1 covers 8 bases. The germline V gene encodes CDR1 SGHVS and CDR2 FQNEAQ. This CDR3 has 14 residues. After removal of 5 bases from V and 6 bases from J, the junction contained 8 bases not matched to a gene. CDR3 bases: TGTGCCAGCAGCGCTCGGACAGGGAAACATGGCTACACCTTC. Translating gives CASSARTGKHGYTF.

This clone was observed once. The CDR3 DNA reads TGTGCCAGCTCCAATAGGGGGCGCACAGATACGCAGTATTTT. Translating it yields CASSNRGRTDTQYF. The chain recombines TRBV11-2 with TRBJ2-3; 7 bases are shared with TRBD1. Unmatched junction bases numbered 6, after V lost 8 bases and J lost 1 base. CDR1 is SGHAT and CDR2 is FQNNGV in the germline V gene. The CDR3 has 14 amino acids.

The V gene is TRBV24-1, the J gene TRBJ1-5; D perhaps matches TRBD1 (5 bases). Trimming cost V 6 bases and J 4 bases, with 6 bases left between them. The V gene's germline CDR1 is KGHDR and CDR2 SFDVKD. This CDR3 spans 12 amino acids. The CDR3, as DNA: TGTGCCACCAGTACAGGAAATCAGCCCCAGCATTTT. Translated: CATSTGNQPQHF.

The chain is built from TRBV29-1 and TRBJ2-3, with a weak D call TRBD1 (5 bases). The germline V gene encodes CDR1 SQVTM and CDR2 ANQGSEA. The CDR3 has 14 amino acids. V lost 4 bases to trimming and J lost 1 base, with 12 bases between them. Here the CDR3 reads CSVGIGVGTDTQYF. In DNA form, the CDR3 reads TGCAGCGTTGGTATAGGGGTAGGCACAGATACGCAGTATTTT.

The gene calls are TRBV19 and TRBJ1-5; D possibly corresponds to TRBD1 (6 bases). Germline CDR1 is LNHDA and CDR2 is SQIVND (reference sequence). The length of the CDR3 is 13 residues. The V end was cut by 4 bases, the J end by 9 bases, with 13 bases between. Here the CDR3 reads CASSKGDRGPQHF. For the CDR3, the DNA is TGTGCCAGTAGTAAGGGGGATCGAGGGCCCCAGCATTTT.

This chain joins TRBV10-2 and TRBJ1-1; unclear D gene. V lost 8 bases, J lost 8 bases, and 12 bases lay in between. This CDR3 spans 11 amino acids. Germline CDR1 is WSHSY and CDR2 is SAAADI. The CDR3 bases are TGCGCCAGCGCGAACGGTCTGGAAGCTTTCTTT. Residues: CASANGLEAFF.

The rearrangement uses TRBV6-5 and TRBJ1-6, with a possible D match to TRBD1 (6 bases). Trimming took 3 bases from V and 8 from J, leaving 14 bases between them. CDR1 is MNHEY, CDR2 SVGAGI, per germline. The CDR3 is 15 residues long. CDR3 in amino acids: CASSYKGGSDSPLHF. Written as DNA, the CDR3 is TGTGCCAGCAGTTATAAAGGGGGAAGTGATTCACCCCTCCACTTT.